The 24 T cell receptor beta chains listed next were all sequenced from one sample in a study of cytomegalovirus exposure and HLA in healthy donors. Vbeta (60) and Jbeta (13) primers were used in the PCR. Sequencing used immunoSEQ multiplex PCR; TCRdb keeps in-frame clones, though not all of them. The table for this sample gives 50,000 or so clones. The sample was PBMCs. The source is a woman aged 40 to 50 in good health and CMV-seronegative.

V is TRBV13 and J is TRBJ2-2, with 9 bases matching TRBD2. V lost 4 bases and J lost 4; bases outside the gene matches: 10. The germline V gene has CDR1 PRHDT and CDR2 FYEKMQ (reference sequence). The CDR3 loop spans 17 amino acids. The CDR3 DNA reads TGTGCCAGCAGCTCTGCTTGGCAAGCGGGGGGCACCGGGGAGCTGTTTTTT. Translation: CASSSAWQAGGTGELFF.

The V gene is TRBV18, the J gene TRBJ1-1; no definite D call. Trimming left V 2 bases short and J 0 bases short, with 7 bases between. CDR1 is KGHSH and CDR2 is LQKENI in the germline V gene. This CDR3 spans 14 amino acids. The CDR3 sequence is CASSPTALNTEAFF. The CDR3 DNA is TGTGCCAGCTCACCAACAGCTTTGAACACTGAAGCTTTCTTT.

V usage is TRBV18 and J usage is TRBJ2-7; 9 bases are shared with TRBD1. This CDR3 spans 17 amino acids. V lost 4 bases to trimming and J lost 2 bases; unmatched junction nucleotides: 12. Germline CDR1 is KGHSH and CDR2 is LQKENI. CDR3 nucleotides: TGTGCCAGCTCACAGCTTCTCGGACAGGGGACCGCCTACGAGCAGTACTTC. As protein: CASSQLLGQGTAYEQYF.

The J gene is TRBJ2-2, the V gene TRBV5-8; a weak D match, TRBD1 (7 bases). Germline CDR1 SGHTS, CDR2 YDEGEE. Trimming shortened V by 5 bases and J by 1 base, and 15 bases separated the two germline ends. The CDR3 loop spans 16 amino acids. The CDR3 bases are TGTGCCAGCAGTCGGACGCGGGACAGGAACACCGGGGAGCTGTTTTTT. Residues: CASSRTRDRNTGELFF.

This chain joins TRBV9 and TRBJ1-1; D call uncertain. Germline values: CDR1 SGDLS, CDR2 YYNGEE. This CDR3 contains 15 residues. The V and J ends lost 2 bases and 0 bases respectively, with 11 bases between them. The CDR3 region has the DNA TGTGCCAGCAGCGTGCAGGCGAGTATGAACACTGAAGCTTTCTTT. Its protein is CASSVQASMNTEAFF.

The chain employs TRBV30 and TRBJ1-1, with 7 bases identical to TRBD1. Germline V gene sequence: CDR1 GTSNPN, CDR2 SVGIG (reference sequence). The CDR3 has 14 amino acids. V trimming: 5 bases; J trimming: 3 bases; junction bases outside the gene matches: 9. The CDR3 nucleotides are TGTGCCTGGGACAGGAAAAGGGGGCACACTGAAGCTTTCTTT. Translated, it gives CAWDRKRGHTEAFF.

The CDR3 bases are TGCAGCGTTTCTACTAACACTGAAGCTTTCTTT. Translation: CSVSTNTEAFF. This chain connects TRBV29-1 to TRBJ1-1; D ambiguous. Germline V gene lookup returns CDR1 SQVTM and CDR2 ANQGSEA. V shed 5 bases and J shed 2 bases, with 6 bases lying between them. This CDR3 spans 11 amino acids.

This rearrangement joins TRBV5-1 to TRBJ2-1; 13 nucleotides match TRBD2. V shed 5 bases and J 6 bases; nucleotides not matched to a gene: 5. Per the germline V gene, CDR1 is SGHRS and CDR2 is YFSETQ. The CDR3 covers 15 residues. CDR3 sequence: CASRSGLAGLNEQFF. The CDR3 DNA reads TGCGCCAGCAGATCGGGACTAGCGGGGCTCAATGAGCAGTTCTTC.

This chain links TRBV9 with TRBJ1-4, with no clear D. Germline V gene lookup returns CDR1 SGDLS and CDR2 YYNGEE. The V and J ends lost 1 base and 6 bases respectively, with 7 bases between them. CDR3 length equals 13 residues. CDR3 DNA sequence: TGTGCCAGCAGCGTATCCCAGGATGAAAAACTGTTTTTT. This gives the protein CASSVSQDEKLFF.

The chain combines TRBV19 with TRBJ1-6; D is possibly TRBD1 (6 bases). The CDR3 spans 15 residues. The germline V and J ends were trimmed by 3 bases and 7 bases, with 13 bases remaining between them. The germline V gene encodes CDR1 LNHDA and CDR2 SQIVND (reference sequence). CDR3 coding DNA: TGTGCCAGTAGTATGGGACTAGGGGGAAATTCACCCCTCCACTTT. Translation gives CASSMGLGGNSPLHF.

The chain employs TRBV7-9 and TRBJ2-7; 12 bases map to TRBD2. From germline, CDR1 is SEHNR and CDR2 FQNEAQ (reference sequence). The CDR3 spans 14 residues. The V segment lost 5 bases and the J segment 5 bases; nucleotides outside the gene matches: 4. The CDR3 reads CASSPGLAGNEQYF. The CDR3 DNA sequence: TGTGCCAGCAGCCCCGGACTAGCGGGAAACGAGCAGTACTTC.

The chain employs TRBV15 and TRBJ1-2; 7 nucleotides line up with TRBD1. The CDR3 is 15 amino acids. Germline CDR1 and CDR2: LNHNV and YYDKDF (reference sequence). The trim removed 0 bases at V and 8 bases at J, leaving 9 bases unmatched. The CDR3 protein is CATSRDQRGQGGYTF. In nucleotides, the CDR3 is TGTGCCACCAGCAGAGATCAAAGGGGGCAGGGCGGCTACACCTTC.

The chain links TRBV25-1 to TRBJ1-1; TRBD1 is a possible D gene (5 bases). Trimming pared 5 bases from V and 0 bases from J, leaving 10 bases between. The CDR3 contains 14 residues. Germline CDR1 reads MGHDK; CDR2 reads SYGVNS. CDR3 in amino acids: CASSQTDLNTEAFF. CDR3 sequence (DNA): TGTGCCAGCAGTCAGACAGATTTGAACACTGAAGCTTTCTTT.

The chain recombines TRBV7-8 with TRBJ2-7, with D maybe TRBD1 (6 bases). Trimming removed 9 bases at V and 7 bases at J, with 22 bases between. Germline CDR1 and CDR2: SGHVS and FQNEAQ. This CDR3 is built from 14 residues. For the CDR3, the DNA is TGTGCCAGTGGATCCGGGACAAGCCTTCGGGAGCAGTACTTC. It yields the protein CASGSGTSLREQYF.

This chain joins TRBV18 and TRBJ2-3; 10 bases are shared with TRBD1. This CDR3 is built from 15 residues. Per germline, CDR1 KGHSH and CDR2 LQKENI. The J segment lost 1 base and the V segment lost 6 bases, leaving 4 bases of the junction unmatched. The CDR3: CASSPGTGGTDTQYF. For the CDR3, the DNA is TGTGCCAGCTCCCCCGGGACAGGGGGCACAGATACGCAGTATTTT.

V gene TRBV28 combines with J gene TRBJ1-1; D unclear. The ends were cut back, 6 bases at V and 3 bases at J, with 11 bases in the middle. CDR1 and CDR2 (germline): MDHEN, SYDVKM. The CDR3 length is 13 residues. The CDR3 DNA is TGTGCCAGCAGCAATCCGGGAGACACTGAAGCTTTCTTT. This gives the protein CASSNPGDTEAFF.

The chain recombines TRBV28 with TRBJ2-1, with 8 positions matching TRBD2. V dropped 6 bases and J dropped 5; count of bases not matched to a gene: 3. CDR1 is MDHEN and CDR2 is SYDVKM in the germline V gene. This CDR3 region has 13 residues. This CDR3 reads CASRAGENNEQFF. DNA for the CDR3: TGTGCCAGCAGAGCGGGGGAAAACAATGAGCAGTTCTTC.

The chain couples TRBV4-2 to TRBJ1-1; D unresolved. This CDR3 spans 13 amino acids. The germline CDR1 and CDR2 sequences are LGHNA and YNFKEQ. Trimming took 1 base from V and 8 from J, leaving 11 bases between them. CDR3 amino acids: CASSQGRLREAFF. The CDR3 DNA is TGTGCCAGCAGCCAAGGTCGTTTACGGGAAGCTTTCTTT.

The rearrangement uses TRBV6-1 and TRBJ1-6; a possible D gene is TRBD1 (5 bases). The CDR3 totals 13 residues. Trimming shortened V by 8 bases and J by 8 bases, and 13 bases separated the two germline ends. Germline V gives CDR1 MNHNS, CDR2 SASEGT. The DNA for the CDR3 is TGTGCCAGCCAAGGCAGGGAGGATTCACCCCTCCACTTT. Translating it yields CASQGREDSPLHF.

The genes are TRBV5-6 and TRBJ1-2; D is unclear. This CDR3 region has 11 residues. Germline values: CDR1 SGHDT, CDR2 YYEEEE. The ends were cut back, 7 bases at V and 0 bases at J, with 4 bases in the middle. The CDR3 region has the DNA TGTGCCAGCTCAGCTAACTATGGCTACACCTTC. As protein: CASSANYGYTF.

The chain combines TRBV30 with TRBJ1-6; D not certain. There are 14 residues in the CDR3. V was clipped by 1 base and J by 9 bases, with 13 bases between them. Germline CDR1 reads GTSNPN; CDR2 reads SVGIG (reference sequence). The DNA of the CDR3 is TGTGCCTGGAGTGCGGGAGGAACGGGTTCACCCCTCCACTTT. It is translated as CAWSAGGTGSPLHF.

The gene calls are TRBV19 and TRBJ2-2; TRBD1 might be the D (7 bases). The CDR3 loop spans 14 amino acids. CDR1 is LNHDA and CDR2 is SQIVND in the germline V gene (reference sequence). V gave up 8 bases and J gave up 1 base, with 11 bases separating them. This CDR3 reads CASWGDRNTGELFF. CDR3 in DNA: TGTGCCAGTTGGGGGGACAGGAACACCGGGGAGCTGTTTTTT.

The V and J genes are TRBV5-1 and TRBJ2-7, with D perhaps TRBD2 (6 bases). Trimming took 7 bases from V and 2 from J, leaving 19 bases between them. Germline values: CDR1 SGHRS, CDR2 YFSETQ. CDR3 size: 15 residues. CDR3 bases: TGCGCCAGCTGCCTGGGAGAGCGGGCCACCTACGAGCAGTACTTC. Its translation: CASCLGERATYEQYF.

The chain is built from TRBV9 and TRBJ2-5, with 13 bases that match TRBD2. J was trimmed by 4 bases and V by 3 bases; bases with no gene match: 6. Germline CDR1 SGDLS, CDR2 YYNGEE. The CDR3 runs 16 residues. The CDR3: CASSAGTSGVTETQYF. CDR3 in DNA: TGTGCCAGCAGCGCCGGGACTAGCGGGGTAACAGAGACCCAGTACTTC.